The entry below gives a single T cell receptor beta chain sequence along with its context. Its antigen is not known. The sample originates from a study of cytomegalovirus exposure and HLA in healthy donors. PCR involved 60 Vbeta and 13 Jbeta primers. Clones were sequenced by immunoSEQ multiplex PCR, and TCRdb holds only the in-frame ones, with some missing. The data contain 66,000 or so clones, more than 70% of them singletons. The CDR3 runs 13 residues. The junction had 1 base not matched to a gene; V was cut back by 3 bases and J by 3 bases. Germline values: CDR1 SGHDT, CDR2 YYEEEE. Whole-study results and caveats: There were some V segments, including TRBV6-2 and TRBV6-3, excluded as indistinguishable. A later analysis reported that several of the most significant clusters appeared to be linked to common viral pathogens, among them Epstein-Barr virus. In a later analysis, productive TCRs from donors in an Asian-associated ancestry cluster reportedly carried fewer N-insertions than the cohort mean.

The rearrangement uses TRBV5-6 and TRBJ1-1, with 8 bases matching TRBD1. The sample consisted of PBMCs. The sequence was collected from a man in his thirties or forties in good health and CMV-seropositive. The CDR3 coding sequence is TGTGCCAGCAGCTCGGACAGGGACACTGAAGCTTTCTTT. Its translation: CASSSDRDTEAFF.